This TCR beta chain is from a study of cytomegalovirus exposure and HLA in healthy donors. The study, taken as a whole, reports: TCR beta sequences numbering around 15,000 were associated with HLA alleles at 0.05 false discovery rate in a later analysis. Among the CMV-associated chains, a few were confirmed in vitro as specific for CMV antigens.

On this clone: The antigen is unknown.

PCR used 60 Vbeta primers and 13 Jbeta primers. Sequenced by immunoSEQ multiplex PCR; TCRdb stores in-frame clones only, minus some. This table lists roughly 120,000 clones. CDR3 size: 15 residues. J gave up 0 bases and V 5 bases, and 5 bases lay outside the gene matches. Per germline, CDR1 SGHTA and CDR2 FQGTGA. The source material was PBMCs. V and J are TRBV7-3 and TRBJ2-7; 9 nucleotides agree with TRBD2. The sequence was obtained from a man aged 30 to 45 in good health and CMV-seronegative. CDR3 coding DNA: TGTGCCAGCAGCGTGACTAGCGGTTCCTCCTACGAGCAGTACTTC. Translation: CASSVTSGSSYEQYF.